A selection of T cell receptor beta chains follows, all from one sample in a study of cytomegalovirus exposure and HLA in healthy donors. The table came from immunoSEQ multiplex PCR; TCRdb's copy has only in-frame clones and leaves some out. Of 90,000 to 150,000 clones in the sample, roughly 60% were seen once. The specimen was PBMCs. The receptor set was obtained from a man in his forties in good health and CMV-seropositive. Both conserved end residues are part of each CDR3. The order of the fields is J gene, clone size, D gene, V gene, CDR3 protein, CDR3 DNA. A D gene is named only where the DNA matches it firmly. A row's size may be missing; if present it is once, few, many or a size class.

j_call: TRBJ1-1
clone_size: few
d_call: TRBD1
v_call: TRBV29-1
cdr3_aa: CSGKGQGATEAFF
cdr3_nt: TGCAGCGGGAAGGGACAGGGGGCAACTGAAGCTTTCTTT

j_call: TRBJ1-5
clone_size: -
d_call: TRBD1
v_call: TRBV19
cdr3_aa: CASSGGQGGNQPQHF
cdr3_nt: TGTGCCAGTAGTGGGGGACAGGGAGGCAATCAGCCCCAGCATTTT

j_call: TRBJ2-7
clone_size: -
d_call: -
v_call: TRBV7-2
cdr3_aa: CASSLLGARTYEQYF
cdr3_nt: TGTGCCAGCAGCTTATTGGGAGCTCGAACCTACGAGCAGTACTTC

j_call: TRBJ2-1
clone_size: -
d_call: -
v_call: TRBV2
cdr3_aa: CASRSNEQFF
cdr3_nt: TGTGCCAGCAGGAGCAATGAGCAGTTCTTC

j_call: TRBJ2-5
clone_size: few
d_call: -
v_call: TRBV4-3
cdr3_aa: CASSRLAGVGGSETQYF
cdr3_nt: TGCGCCAGCAGCCGACTCGCAGGGGTGGGTGGGTCAGAGACCCAGTACTTC

j_call: TRBJ1-2
clone_size: once
d_call: -
v_call: TRBV6-5
cdr3_aa: CASSYSHFDYTF
cdr3_nt: TGTGCCAGCAGTTACTCGCACTTCGACTACACCTTC

j_call: TRBJ1-5
clone_size: few
d_call: -
v_call: TRBV7-9
cdr3_aa: CASSQQGNQPQHF
cdr3_nt: TGTGCCAGCAGCCAACAGGGAAATCAGCCCCAGCATTTT

j_call: TRBJ1-5
clone_size: -
d_call: -
v_call: TRBV6-1
cdr3_aa: CASTRHSSNQPQHF
cdr3_nt: TGTGCCAGCACCAGACATTCGAGCAATCAGCCCCAGCATTTT

j_call: TRBJ1-1
clone_size: -
d_call: -
v_call: TRBV20-1
cdr3_aa: CSARGGGEAFF
cdr3_nt: TGCAGTGCTAGAGGGGGCGGTGAAGCTTTCTTT

j_call: TRBJ1-3
clone_size: -
d_call: -
v_call: TRBV6-1
cdr3_aa: CASSEMGSGGHGNTIYF
cdr3_nt: TGTGCCAGCAGTGAAATGGGCTCAGGTGGGCACGGAAACACCATATATTTT

j_call: TRBJ2-3
clone_size: -
d_call: -
v_call: TRBV20-1
cdr3_aa: CRVGSTDTQYF
cdr3_nt: TGCAGGGTCGGTAGCACAGATACGCAGTATTTT

j_call: TRBJ1-4
clone_size: -
d_call: -
v_call: TRBV27
cdr3_aa: CASSIRATNEKLFF
cdr3_nt: TGTGCCAGCAGCATTCGGGCAACTAATGAAAAACTGTTTTTT

j_call: TRBJ2-7
clone_size: -
d_call: -
v_call: TRBV19
cdr3_aa: CASSKGKSGRYEQYF
cdr3_nt: TGTGCCAGTAGTAAGGGGAAAAGTGGTCGCTACGAGCAGTACTTC

j_call: TRBJ2-1
clone_size: -
d_call: -
v_call: TRBV5-1
cdr3_aa: CASSLVQGRANEQFF
cdr3_nt: TGCGCCAGCAGCTTGGTTCAGGGTCGTGCAAATGAGCAGTTCTTC

j_call: TRBJ1-2
clone_size: few
d_call: -
v_call: TRBV6-6
cdr3_aa: CASSYDSVYGYTF
cdr3_nt: TGTGCCAGCAGTTACGACAGCGTATATGGCTACACCTTC

j_call: TRBJ1-2
clone_size: -
d_call: TRBD1
v_call: TRBV5-8
cdr3_aa: CASSLVLQGAGNYGYTF
cdr3_nt: TGTGCCAGCAGCCTCGTACTACAGGGGGCGGGTAACTATGGCTACACCTTC

j_call: TRBJ2-3
clone_size: -
d_call: TRBD2
v_call: TRBV10-2
cdr3_aa: CASSEAGGDTQYF
cdr3_nt: TGCGCCAGCAGTGAGGCGGGGGGGGATACGCAGTATTTT

j_call: TRBJ2-1
clone_size: -
d_call: -
v_call: TRBV29-1
cdr3_aa: CSVDLATPQFF
cdr3_nt: TGCAGCGTTGATTTGGCGACTCCGCAGTTCTTC

j_call: TRBJ2-7
clone_size: -
d_call: -
v_call: TRBV10-1
cdr3_aa: CASSKGAGSYEQYF
cdr3_nt: TGCGCCAGCAGTAAAGGGGCCGGTTCCTACGAGCAGTACTTC

j_call: TRBJ1-2
clone_size: few
d_call: -
v_call: TRBV5-1
cdr3_aa: CASSGDPGRNYGYTF
cdr3_nt: TGCGCCAGCAGCGGAGACCCTGGCAGAAACTATGGCTACACCTTC

j_call: TRBJ1-1
clone_size: few
d_call: TRBD1
v_call: TRBV6-5
cdr3_aa: CASSPPTGGTEAFF
cdr3_nt: TGTGCCAGCAGTCCACCGACAGGGGGAACTGAAGCTTTCTTT

j_call: TRBJ2-1
clone_size: -
d_call: TRBD2
v_call: TRBV30
cdr3_aa: CAWSSFLAGSYNEQFF
cdr3_nt: TGTGCCTGGAGTTCCTTCCTAGCGGGATCTTACAATGAGCAGTTCTTC

j_call: TRBJ2-7
clone_size: -
d_call: TRBD2
v_call: TRBV9
cdr3_aa: CASSPRAGLDEQYF
cdr3_nt: TGTGCCAGCAGCCCTAGAGCGGGATTAGACGAGCAGTACTTC

j_call: TRBJ1-2
clone_size: -
d_call: -
v_call: TRBV27
cdr3_aa: CASSSGSLDYGYTF
cdr3_nt: TGTGCCAGCAGTTCAGGGTCCCTGGACTATGGCTACACCTTC

j_call: TRBJ1-6
clone_size: few
d_call: -
v_call: TRBV7-3
cdr3_aa: CASSLGGGNSPLHF
cdr3_nt: TGTGCCAGCAGCTTAGGGGGCGGTAATTCACCCCTCCACTTT

j_call: TRBJ2-5
clone_size: -
d_call: TRBD1
v_call: TRBV6-6
cdr3_aa: CASSYHRGRSAETQYF
cdr3_nt: TGTGCCAGCAGTTACCACAGGGGGCGCAGCGCTGAGACCCAGTACTTC

j_call: TRBJ1-2
clone_size: -
d_call: -
v_call: TRBV5-1
cdr3_aa: CASSWKDSLYGYTF
cdr3_nt: TGCGCCAGCAGCTGGAAAGACAGTTTGTATGGCTACACCTTC

j_call: TRBJ2-1
clone_size: few
d_call: TRBD2
v_call: TRBV7-8
cdr3_aa: CASSTGLAGGSLYNEQFF
cdr3_nt: TGTGCCAGCAGCACGGGACTAGCGGGAGGGTCTCTCTACAATGAGCAGTTCTTC

j_call: TRBJ2-5
clone_size: few
d_call: -
v_call: TRBV7-3
cdr3_aa: CASSLTNTPGETQYF
cdr3_nt: TGTGCCAGCAGCTTAACAAACACTCCGGGGGAGACCCAGTACTTC

j_call: TRBJ1-6
clone_size: few
d_call: -
v_call: TRBV6-5
cdr3_aa: CASSYGGYSPLHF
cdr3_nt: TGTGCCAGCAGTTACGGGGGGTACTCACCCCTCCACTTT

j_call: TRBJ1-1
clone_size: -
d_call: TRBD1
v_call: TRBV28
cdr3_aa: CASSSTGGAYTEAFF
cdr3_nt: TGTGCCAGCAGCTCGACAGGGGGCGCCTACACTGAAGCTTTCTTT

j_call: TRBJ2-7
clone_size: -
d_call: TRBD2
v_call: TRBV9
cdr3_aa: CASSGREGTYEQYF
cdr3_nt: TGTGCCAGCAGCGGACGGGAGGGCACCTACGAGCAGTACTTC

j_call: TRBJ2-1
clone_size: -
d_call: -
v_call: TRBV4-2
cdr3_aa: CASSHPGRGPIEQFF
cdr3_nt: TGTGCCAGCAGCCATCCCGGGAGGGGGCCGATTGAGCAGTTCTTC

j_call: TRBJ1-3
clone_size: -
d_call: -
v_call: TRBV5-1
cdr3_aa: CASSFQGMDTIYF
cdr3_nt: TGCGCCAGCAGCTTTCAGGGTATGGACACCATATATTTT

j_call: TRBJ2-7
clone_size: -
d_call: -
v_call: TRBV5-4
cdr3_aa: CASSLASGAGTYEQYF
cdr3_nt: TGTGCCAGCAGCTTGGCCAGTGGGGCGGGAACCTACGAGCAGTACTTC

j_call: TRBJ2-1
clone_size: -
d_call: -
v_call: TRBV7-8
cdr3_aa: CASSFRQTSYNEQFF
cdr3_nt: TGTGCCAGCAGCTTCCGACAGACCTCCTACAATGAGCAGTTCTTC

j_call: TRBJ2-7
clone_size: -
d_call: TRBD2
v_call: TRBV9
cdr3_aa: CASSVGGEGYEQYF
cdr3_nt: TGTGCCAGCAGCGTAGGTGGGGAGGGCTACGAGCAGTACTTC

j_call: TRBJ1-1
clone_size: -
d_call: -
v_call: TRBV4-1
cdr3_aa: CASSQAADSVTEAFF
cdr3_nt: TGCGCCAGCAGCCAAGCGGCGGATTCCGTAACAGAAGCTTTCTTT

j_call: TRBJ2-7
clone_size: -
d_call: -
v_call: TRBV4-3
cdr3_aa: CASSQEGGYEQYF
cdr3_nt: TGCGCCAGCAGCCAAGAAGGAGGGTACGAGCAGTACTTC

j_call: TRBJ1-5
clone_size: -
d_call: TRBD1
v_call: TRBV6-5
cdr3_aa: CASSRTGGRNQPQHF
cdr3_nt: TGTGCCAGCAGTAGGACAGGGGGCCGCAATCAGCCCCAGCATTTT

j_call: TRBJ2-3
clone_size: few
d_call: TRBD1
v_call: TRBV19
cdr3_aa: CASSTLQGSSSTDTQYF
cdr3_nt: TGTGCCAGTAGTACCCTACAGGGGAGTTCTAGCACAGATACGCAGTATTTT

j_call: TRBJ2-5
clone_size: -
d_call: TRBD1
v_call: TRBV28
cdr3_aa: CASSDGQGRETQYF
cdr3_nt: TGTGCCAGCAGTGACGGACAGGGGCGGGAGACCCAGTACTTC

j_call: TRBJ2-3
clone_size: -
d_call: TRBD2
v_call: TRBV7-3
cdr3_aa: CASSLTSGTDTQYF
cdr3_nt: TGTGCCAGCAGCCTTACTAGCGGCACAGATACGCAGTATTTT

j_call: TRBJ2-2
clone_size: -
d_call: TRBD2
v_call: TRBV7-7
cdr3_aa: CASSSGLAVGELFF
cdr3_nt: TGTGCCAGCAGCTCCGGACTAGCGGTCGGGGAGCTGTTTTTT

j_call: TRBJ2-7
clone_size: few
d_call: -
v_call: TRBV5-5
cdr3_aa: CASSLRVGLAVYEQYF
cdr3_nt: TGTGCCAGCAGCTTGCGAGTGGGACTCGCAGTCTACGAGCAGTACTTC

j_call: TRBJ2-2
clone_size: -
d_call: -
v_call: TRBV28
cdr3_aa: CATRTGNTGELFF
cdr3_nt: TGTGCCACCAGAACTGGGAACACCGGGGAGCTGTTTTTT

j_call: TRBJ2-5
clone_size: -
d_call: -
v_call: TRBV4-2
cdr3_aa: CASSLASEGGETQYF
cdr3_nt: TGTGCCAGCAGCCTCGCTAGCGAGGGTGGGGAGACCCAGTACTTC

j_call: TRBJ1-6
clone_size: once
d_call: TRBD1
v_call: TRBV7-8
cdr3_aa: CASSPDRGLNSPLHF
cdr3_nt: TGTGCCAGCAGCCCGGACAGGGGGCTCAATTCACCCCTCCACTTT

j_call: TRBJ2-3
clone_size: few
d_call: TRBD2
v_call: TRBV28
cdr3_aa: CASSFTTSGTDTQYF
cdr3_nt: TGTGCCAGCAGTTTTACGACTAGCGGCACAGATACGCAGTATTTT